One sample yielded the 13 T cell receptor beta chains listed below, sequenced in a study of response to subunit inactivated influenza vaccine. TCRdb recomputed calls from the RT-PCR reads with MiXCR, one row per CDR3 protein. Here the sample spans about 520,000 distinct CDR3 sequences, approximately 7.2% being singletons. The sequenced sample was PBMCs from blood, obtained roughly 24 months after vaccination. The receptors were gathered from a man in his fifties or sixties who received an inactivated influenza vaccine.

This clonotype was detected many times. The V and J genes are TRBV18 and TRBJ2-5; D not certain. Germline CDR1 KGHSH, CDR2 LQKENI. The CDR3 totals 13 residues. The V end was cut by 0 bases, the J end by 5 bases, with 7 bases between. CDR3 amino acids: CASSPPQAETQYF. The CDR3 bases are TGTGCCAGCTCACCACCTCAGGCGGAGACCCAGTACTTC.

The sample holds many counts of this clonotype. The genes are TRBV6-5 and TRBJ2-5; a possible D gene is TRBD2 (6 bases). Trimming removed 6 bases from V and 10 bases from J, with 15 bases in between. CDR1 and CDR2 from the germline V gene are MNHEY and SVGAGI. The CDR3 totals 12 residues. The chain's CDR3 is CASRGTQGVQYF. In DNA, the CDR3 is TGTGCCAGCAGGGGGACTCAGGGTGTCCAGTACTTC.

This clonotype was seen only a few times. This sequence joins TRBV27 and TRBJ1-1; 7 bases align to TRBD1. The V and J ends lost 4 bases and 4 bases, in that order; junction bases with no gene match: 3. The germline V gene encodes CDR1 MNHEY and CDR2 SMNVEV (reference sequence). The CDR3 sequence is 13 residues long. The CDR3 DNA is TGTGCCAGCAGTTCGGACAGGTTCACTGAAGCTTTCTTT. Its translation is CASSSDRFTEAFF.

In its sample, this clonotype was seen many times. The chain uses TRBV14 and TRBJ1-6; perhaps TRBD1 as D (5 bases). The germline V and J ends were trimmed by 1 base and 7 bases, with 8 bases remaining between them. CDR3 length equals 14 residues. CDR1 is SGHDN, CDR2 FVKESK, per germline. As DNA, the CDR3 is TGTGCCAGCAGCCAAGGGCCAGGGAATTCACCCCTCCACTTT. Its protein product is CASSQGPGNSPLHF.

This clonotype was picked up a small number of times. The chain links TRBV3-1 to TRBJ2-1, with 9 nucleotides matching TRBD2. The CDR3 extends over 18 amino acids. Germline CDR1 is LGHDT and CDR2 is YNNKEL (reference sequence). V lost 1 base and J lost 0; bases outside the gene matches: 7. In nucleotides, the CDR3 is TGTGCCAGCAGCCAAGGTGCTAGCGGGGAGAGCTCCTACAATGAGCAGTTCTTC. This encodes CASSQGASGESSYNEQFF.

The V and J genes are TRBV6-6 and TRBJ1-1, with D hard to call. Germline-derived CDR1 and CDR2 are MNHNY and SVGAGI (reference sequence). This CDR3 contains 12 residues. V was pared by 8 bases and J by 5 bases, with 12 bases between. The CDR3 loop reads CASVGLGTEAFF. Written as DNA, the CDR3 is TGTGCCAGCGTGGGTTTAGGGACTGAAGCTTTCTTT.

This clonotype has more than one count but fewer than ten. The chain joins TRBV7-9 to TRBJ2-1; TRBD2 aligns across 7 bases. The CDR3 has 14 residues. J was trimmed by 8 bases and V by 1 base; bases with no gene match: 5. Germline lookup yields CDR1 SEHNR and CDR2 FQNEAQ (reference sequence). The CDR3 reads CASSLGTRDHEQFF. The CDR3 DNA sequence: TGTGCCAGCAGCTTAGGGACTAGGGACCATGAGCAGTTCTTC. The whole variable domain, filled in from reference TRBV7-9 and TRBJ2-1, reads DTGVSQNPRHKITKRGQNVTFRCDPISEHNRLYWYRQTLGQGPEFLTYFQNEAQLEKSRLLSDRFSAERPKGSFSTLEIQRTEQGDSAMYLCASSLGTRDHEQFFGPGTRLTVL.

There are many counts of this clonotype. V gene TRBV20-1 combines with J gene TRBJ1-1, with 8 bases identical to TRBD1. Germline CDR1 and CDR2: DFQATT and SNEGSKA (reference sequence). This CDR3 contains 15 residues. V lost 3 bases to trimming and J lost 8 bases; unmatched junction nucleotides: 14. CDR3 nucleotide sequence: TGCAGTGCTAGGGTTTCAGGGGGCCTATCAAGCGAAGCTTTCTTT. As protein: CSARVSGGLSSEAFF.

Many counts were recorded for this clonotype. The chain is built from TRBV12-3 or TRBV12-4 and TRBJ2-1, with D possibly being TRBD1 or TRBD2 (5 bases each). V was trimmed by 1 base and J by 7 bases, leaving 8 bases between them. CDR3 length equals 13 residues. CDR3 loop: CASSLVGVNEQFF. As DNA, the CDR3 is TGTGCCAGCAGTTTAGTGGGGGTAAATGAGCAGTTCTTC.

This clonotype was seen ten or more times. V usage is TRBV4-2 and J usage is TRBJ2-7, with D perhaps matching TRBD2 (5 bases). The V end was cut by 3 bases, the J end by 3 bases, with 9 bases between. CDR3 length: 13 amino acids. From germline, CDR1 is LGHNA and CDR2 YNFKEQ. The CDR3 DNA is TGTGCCAGCAGCCACCCGGGGAACTACGAGCAGTACTTC. Protein product: CASSHPGNYEQYF.

The table lists this clonotype with a few counts. The rearrangement links TRBV7-9 to TRBJ1-1, with 7 bases fitting TRBD1. The CDR3 sequence is 13 residues long. Germline lookup yields CDR1 SEHNR and CDR2 FQNEAQ (reference sequence). With V trimmed by 4 bases and J by 10 bases, 9 bases remained unmatched. CDR3 amino acids: CASSSTGRDTAFF. DNA of the CDR3: TGTGCCAGCAGCTCGACAGGGAGGGACACAGCTTTCTTT.

This chain links TRBV10-3 with TRBJ2-3, with 8 positions matching TRBD2. The J segment lost 3 bases and the V segment lost 5 bases, leaving 10 bases of the junction unmatched. CDR3 length: 16 amino acids. CDR1 is ENHRY, CDR2 SYGVKD, per germline. In DNA form, the CDR3 reads TGTGCCATCAGTATTTCCAGCGGGAGAAAGACAGATACGCAGTATTTT. It is translated as CAISISSGRKTDTQYF.

In nucleotides, the CDR3 is TGTGCCAGCAGCAACTGGGGGTCCTCTAGCGGGATAAATGAGCAGTTCTTC. Its translation is CASSNWGSSSGINEQFF. The J gene is TRBJ2-1, the V gene TRBV7-2; 9 nucleotides line up with TRBD2. Unmatched junction bases numbered 15, after V lost 5 bases and J lost 7 bases. The CDR3 has 17 amino acids. Germline CDR1 is SGHTA and CDR2 is FQGNSA.